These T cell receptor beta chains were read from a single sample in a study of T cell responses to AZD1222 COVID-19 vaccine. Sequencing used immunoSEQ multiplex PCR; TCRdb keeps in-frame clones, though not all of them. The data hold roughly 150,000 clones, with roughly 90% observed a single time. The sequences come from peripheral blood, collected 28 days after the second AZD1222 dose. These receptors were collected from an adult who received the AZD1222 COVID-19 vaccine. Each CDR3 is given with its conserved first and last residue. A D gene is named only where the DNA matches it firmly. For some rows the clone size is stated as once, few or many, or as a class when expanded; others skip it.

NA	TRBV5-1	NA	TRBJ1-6	CASSRDSYNSPLHF	TGCGCCAGCAGCCGTGACAGTTATAATTCACCCCTCCACTTT
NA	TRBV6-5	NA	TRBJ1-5	CASSYEGGLSAQHF	TGTGCCAGCAGTTACGAGGGGGGATTATCGGCCCAGCATTTT
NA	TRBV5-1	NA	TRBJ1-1	CASSPQRMNTEAFF	TGCGCCAGCAGCCCCCAGAGGATGAACACTGAAGCTTTCTTT
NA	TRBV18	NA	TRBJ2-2	CASSPQTQSGVRLRGFYPELFF	TGTGCCAGCTCACCACAAACTCAGTCAGGGGTTCGACTACGGGGGTTCTACCCGGAGCTGTTTTTT
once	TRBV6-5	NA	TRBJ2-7	CASTREGTNYEQYF	TGTGCCAGCACTCGAGAAGGGACAAACTACGAGCAGTACTTC
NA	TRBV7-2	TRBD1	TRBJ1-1	CASSLKNRGTEAFF	TGTGCCAGCAGCCTAAAAAACAGGGGTACTGAAGCTTTCTTT
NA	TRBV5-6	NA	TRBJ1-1	CASKQHGSNTEAFF	TGTGCCAGCAAACAGCACGGTTCCAACACTGAAGCTTTCTTT
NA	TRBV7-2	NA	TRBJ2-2	CASSLGTQTGELFF	TGTGCCAGCAGCTTAGGGACGCAAACCGGGGAGCTGTTTTTT
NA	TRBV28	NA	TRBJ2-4	CASSFRRLGAKNIQYF	TGTGCCAGCAGTTTTAGGCGGCTAGGGGCCAAAAACATTCAGTACTTC
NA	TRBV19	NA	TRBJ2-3	CASSPTATDTQYF	TGTGCCAGTAGTCCAACAGCCACAGATACGCAGTATTTT
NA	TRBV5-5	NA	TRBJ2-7	CASSLNYEQYF	TGTGCCAGCAGCTTAAACTACGAGCAGTACTTC
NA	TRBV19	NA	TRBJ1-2	CASSSLNYGYTF	TGTGCCAGTAGCTCCCTCAACTATGGCTACACCTTC
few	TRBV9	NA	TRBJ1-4	CASSPPGSSNEKLFF	TGTGCCAGCAGCCCCCCGGGATCATCTAATGAAAAACTGTTTTTT
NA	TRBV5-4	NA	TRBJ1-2	CASSWAGLHYGYTF	TGTGCCAGCAGCTGGGCGGGGCTACACTATGGCTACACCTTC
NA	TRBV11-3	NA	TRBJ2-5	CASSLGGSRETQYF	TGTGCCAGCAGCTTAGGAGGCTCGAGGGAGACCCAGTACTTC
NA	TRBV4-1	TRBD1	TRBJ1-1	CASRPRQGYTNTEAFF	TGCGCCAGCAGGCCGAGACAGGGGTATACGAACACTGAAGCTTTCTTT
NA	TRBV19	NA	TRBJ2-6	CASSHGGLPSGANVLTF	TGTGCCAGTAGTCATGGGGGGCTGCCTTCTGGGGCCAACGTCCTGACTTTC
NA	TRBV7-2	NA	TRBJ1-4	CASSLGGGNEKLFF	TGTGCCAGCAGCTTAGGAGGGGGGAATGAAAAACTGTTTTTT
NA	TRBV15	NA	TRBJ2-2	CATRDRHSTGELFF	TGTGCCACCCGTGACCGACACTCCACCGGGGAGCTGTTTTTT
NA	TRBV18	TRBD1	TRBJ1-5	CASSPQTGRNQPQHF	TGTGCCAGCTCACCTCAGACAGGGAGAAATCAGCCCCAGCATTTT
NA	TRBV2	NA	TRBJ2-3	CASSEVAPTDTQYF	TGTGCCAGCAGTGAAGTAGCTCCCACAGATACGCAGTATTTT
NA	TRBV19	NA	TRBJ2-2	CASTRRNTGELFF	TGTGCCAGTACGCGGAGGAACACCGGGGAGCTGTTTTTT
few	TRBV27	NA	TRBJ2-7	CASRSSTGRAYEQYF	TGTGCCAGCAGGAGCTCGACGGGCAGGGCCTACGAGCAGTACTTC
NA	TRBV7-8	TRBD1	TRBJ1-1	CASSRNRGGGTEAFF	TGTGCCAGCAGCCGGAACAGGGGGGGTGGCACTGAAGCTTTCTTT
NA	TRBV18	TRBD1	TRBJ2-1	CASSPRTTGGEQFF	TGTGCCAGCTCACCTCGTACAACAGGGGGTGAGCAGTTCTTC
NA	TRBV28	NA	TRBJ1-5	CASSLISNQPQHF	TGTGCCAGCAGTTTAATTAGCAATCAGCCCCAGCATTTT
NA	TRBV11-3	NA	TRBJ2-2	CASSLLNTGELFF	TGTGCCAGCAGCTTATTGAACACCGGGGAGCTGTTTTTT
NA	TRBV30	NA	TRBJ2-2	CAWSAHHGRVTGELFF	TGTGCCTGGAGTGCCCACCACGGTCGGGTGACCGGGGAGCTGTTTTTT
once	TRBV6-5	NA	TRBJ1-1	CASSYARNTEAFF	TGTGCCAGCAGTTACGCCCGAAACACTGAAGCTTTCTTT
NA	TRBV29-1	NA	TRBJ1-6	CSALWGDGSPLHF	TGCAGCGCCCTATGGGGAGATGGCTCACCCCTCCACTTT
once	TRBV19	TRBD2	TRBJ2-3	CASSTVTSGGGTDTQYF	TGTGCCAGTAGTACGGTCACTAGCGGGGGTGGAACAGATACGCAGTATTTT
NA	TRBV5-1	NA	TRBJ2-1	CASSQYGSSYNEQFF	TGCGCCAGCAGCCAATACGGGAGCTCCTACAATGAGCAGTTCTTC
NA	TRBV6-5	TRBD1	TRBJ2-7	CASISGTVTYEQYF	TGTGCCAGCATATCCGGGACAGTCACCTACGAGCAGTACTTC
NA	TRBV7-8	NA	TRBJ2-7	CASSVGQSRGYEQYF	TGTGCCAGCAGCGTCGGACAAAGCCGAGGATACGAGCAGTACTTC